The T cell receptor beta chain under discussion was sequenced for a study of early T cells in non-severe SARS-CoV-2 infection. Study at large: Sequencing was performed on bulk RNA from unsorted whole blood, leaving chains unpaired.

A word on this clonotype: What it binds is unknown.

Study results and caveats: The study's VDJdb matching favored anti-spike CD8 responses and missed private and CD4 specificities.

A single record per CDR3 protein comes from TCRdb applying MiXCR to the 5' RACE reads. The table records nearly 45,000 distinct CDR3 sequences, 11% of them present only once. The sequence was collected from an adult who was a healthcare worker with PCR-confirmed SARS-CoV-2 infection or an uninfected control (not recorded which). The sample consisted of whole blood.

For the CDR3, the DNA is TGTGCCAGCAGCGTAACAGGGTTTACTTCTGGAAACACCATATATTTT. It specifies CASSVTGFTSGNTIYF. The chain has TRBV9 and TRBJ1-3; D perhaps matches TRBD1 (6 bases). This CDR3 is built from 16 residues. V lost 1 base and J 1 base, leaving 12 bases between the germline ends. Germline V gene data show CDR1 as SGDLS and CDR2 as YYNGEE.